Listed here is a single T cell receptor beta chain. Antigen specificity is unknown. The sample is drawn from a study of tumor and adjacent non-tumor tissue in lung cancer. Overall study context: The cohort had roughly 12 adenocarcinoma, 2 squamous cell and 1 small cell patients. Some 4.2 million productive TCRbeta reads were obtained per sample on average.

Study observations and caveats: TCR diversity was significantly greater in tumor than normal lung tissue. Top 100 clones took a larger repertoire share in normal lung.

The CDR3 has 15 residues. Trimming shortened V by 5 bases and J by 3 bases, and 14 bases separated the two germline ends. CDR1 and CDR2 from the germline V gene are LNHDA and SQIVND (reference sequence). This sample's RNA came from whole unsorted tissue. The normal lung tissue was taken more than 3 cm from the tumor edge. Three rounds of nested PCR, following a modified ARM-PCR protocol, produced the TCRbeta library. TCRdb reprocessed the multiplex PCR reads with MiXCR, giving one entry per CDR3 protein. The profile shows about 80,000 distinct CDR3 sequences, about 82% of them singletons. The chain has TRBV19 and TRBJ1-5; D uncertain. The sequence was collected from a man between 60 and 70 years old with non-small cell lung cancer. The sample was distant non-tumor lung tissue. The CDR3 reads CASSPRVEDNQPQHF. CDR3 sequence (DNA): TGTGCCAGTAGTCCCCGGGTGGAGGACAATCAGCCCCAGCATTTT.